A selection of T cell receptor beta chains follows, all from one sample in a study of early T cells in non-severe SARS-CoV-2 infection. From the 5' RACE reads, TCRdb called clonotypes with MiXCR, one entry per CDR3 protein. This table holds tens of thousands of distinct CDR3 sequences, 15% to 18% found once. Sequencing was carried out using whole blood. The source is an adult who was a healthcare worker with PCR-confirmed SARS-CoV-2 infection or an uninfected control (not recorded which). CDR3s include the opening cysteine and the closing phenylalanine or tryptophan. D genes are given only for firm matches. For some rows the clone size is stated as once, few or many, or as a class when expanded; others skip it.

clone size: NA
J gene: TRBJ2-2
D gene: TRBD1
V gene: TRBV7-9
CDR3 DNA: TGTGCCAGCAACTCACGACAGGGAAGGACCGGGGAGCTGTTTTTT
CDR3 protein: CASNSRQGRTGELFF

clone size: many
J gene: TRBJ2-7
D gene: NA
V gene: TRBV5-1
CDR3 DNA: TGCGCCAGCAGCTCAGGACGAGGGTCCTACGAGCAGTACTTC
CDR3 protein: CASSSGRGSYEQYF

clone size: NA
J gene: TRBJ2-7
D gene: TRBD1
V gene: TRBV25-1
CDR3 DNA: TGTGCCAGCAGCAGGGGGACAGGAGGCCTCTACGAGCAGTACTTC
CDR3 protein: CASSRGTGGLYEQYF

clone size: NA
J gene: TRBJ2-3
D gene: NA
V gene: TRBV6-1
CDR3 DNA: TGTGCCAGCGGCGGGGATACAGATACGCAGTATTTT
CDR3 protein: CASGGDTDTQYF

clone size: few
J gene: TRBJ2-1
D gene: NA
V gene: TRBV30
CDR3 DNA: TGTGCCTGGAGTACGTCTAGCATCTACAATGAGCAGTTCTTC
CDR3 protein: CAWSTSSIYNEQFF

clone size: few
J gene: TRBJ2-5
D gene: NA
V gene: TRBV9
CDR3 DNA: TGTGCCAGCATCAAGGACGAAGAGACCCAGTACTTC
CDR3 protein: CASIKDEETQYF

clone size: NA
J gene: TRBJ2-1
D gene: NA
V gene: TRBV9
CDR3 DNA: TGTGCCAGCAGCGTGGGCTCCGGCTCCTACAATGAGCAGTTCTTC
CDR3 protein: CASSVGSGSYNEQFF

clone size: few
J gene: TRBJ2-7
D gene: TRBD1
V gene: TRBV2
CDR3 DNA: TGTGCCAGTTACCGGGACAGGAACTACGAGCAGTACTTC
CDR3 protein: CASYRDRNYEQYF

clone size: few
J gene: TRBJ2-5
D gene: NA
V gene: TRBV10-3
CDR3 DNA: TGTGCCATCAGTGAAGGGTCAGTGGAAGAGACCCAGTACTTC
CDR3 protein: CAISEGSVEETQYF

clone size: once
J gene: TRBJ2-3
D gene: TRBD2
V gene: TRBV27
CDR3 DNA: TGTGCCAGCAGTTTACTAGCGGGAGAAATGGATACGCAGTATTTT
CDR3 protein: CASSLLAGEMDTQYF

clone size: NA
J gene: TRBJ2-7
D gene: TRBD1
V gene: TRBV27
CDR3 DNA: TGTGCCAGCAGTTTCGGGACAGGGATCCTATACGAGCAGTACTTC
CDR3 protein: CASSFGTGILYEQYF

clone size: few
J gene: TRBJ2-5
D gene: TRBD2
V gene: TRBV29-1
CDR3 DNA: TGCAGCGGGACACCACTAGCGACCGCGGCAACCCAGTACTTC
CDR3 protein: CSGTPLATAATQYF

clone size: NA
J gene: TRBJ2-5
D gene: TRBD2
V gene: TRBV4-3
CDR3 DNA: TGCGCCAGCAGCCAAGGACTAGCCTCCCAAGAGACCCAGTACTTC
CDR3 protein: CASSQGLASQETQYF

clone size: NA
J gene: TRBJ1-2
D gene: TRBD1
V gene: TRBV11-3
CDR3 DNA: TGTGCCAGCAGCTTAGCAGGGGGCGGGAATGGCTACACCTTC
CDR3 protein: CASSLAGGGNGYTF

clone size: many
J gene: TRBJ1-1
D gene: NA
V gene: TRBV24-1
CDR3 DNA: TGTGCCACCAGTGGTTACTCGGGCACTGAAGCTTTCTTT
CDR3 protein: CATSGYSGTEAFF

clone size: many
J gene: TRBJ1-2
D gene: NA
V gene: TRBV19
CDR3 DNA: TGTGCCAGTAGTACTCCCCGGGGTGGACGGTATGGCTACACCTTC
CDR3 protein: CASSTPRGGRYGYTF

clone size: NA
J gene: TRBJ2-5
D gene: TRBD2
V gene: TRBV7-6
CDR3 DNA: TGTGCCAGCAGCCGAAGGACTAGCGGGATATACCAAGAGACCCAGTACTTC
CDR3 protein: CASSRRTSGIYQETQYF

clone size: NA
J gene: TRBJ2-5
D gene: TRBD1
V gene: TRBV28
CDR3 DNA: TGTGCCAGCAGCAGACAGGGTTCAGAGACCCAGTACTTC
CDR3 protein: CASSRQGSETQYF

clone size: few
J gene: TRBJ2-2
D gene: NA
V gene: TRBV6-5
CDR3 DNA: TGTGCCAGCAGTTCACGGGGTACCGGGGAGCTGTTTTTT
CDR3 protein: CASSSRGTGELFF

clone size: NA
J gene: TRBJ2-1
D gene: TRBD2
V gene: TRBV24-1
CDR3 DNA: TGTGCCACCAGTGATTTCCCTACGGGGGGCTCCTACAATGAGCAGTTCTTC
CDR3 protein: CATSDFPTGGSYNEQFF